This T cell receptor (beta chain) comes out of a study of shared clonotypes between healthy human individuals. In the case of this clone: Additional DNA sequences in this sample encode the identical CDR3.

The donors were all Caucasian adults (living in Nashville, Tennessee). Investigators divided CD4+ cells into CD45RA+ naive and CD45RA-negative memory subsets. Data came from immunoSEQ multiplex PCR; TCRdb stores just in-frame clones and leaves some out. The sample contains about 1.5 million clones, 95% to 99% of which appear only once. This CDR3 is 13 amino acids long. The trim removed 0 bases at V and 5 bases at J, leaving 1 base unmatched. Germline V gene lookup returns CDR1 KGHSH and CDR2 LQKENI. This sequence was found in a man in his thirties or forties in good health. The sequenced sample was naive CD4+ T cells sorted from blood. As for subset: CD45RA+ positively selected. The chain uses TRBV18 and TRBJ2-7; the match to TRBD1 covers 7 bases. The CDR3, as DNA: TGTGCCAGCTCACCACCAGGGGGCGACGAGCAGTACTTC. Translation gives CASSPPGGDEQYF.